This is a list of T cell receptor beta chains from one sample in a study of identical twins. TCRdb independently ran MiXCR on the 5' RACE reads; one entry per CDR3 protein. The sample lists fewer than 350,000 distinct CDR3 sequences, 8% to 9% occurring once. This sample also appeared in a second study, on yellow fever vaccine responses in identical twins.

Material for sequencing was memory (CD45RO+) T cells sorted from blood. These receptors all come from a woman aged 18-30 years in good health. Each CDR3 is given with its conserved first and last residue. The order of the fields is V gene, D gene, clone size, J gene, CDR3 DNA, CDR3 protein. The D gene is left open where the match is weak. Rows give clone size only sometimes, using once, few, many, or a class for an expanded clone.

>TRBV11-3|NA|NA|TRBJ1-2
TGTGCCAGCAGCCGACTGGGGACGGACACTTATGGCTACACCTTC
CASSRLGTDTYGYTF
>TRBV27|TRBD2|NA|TRBJ2-1
TGTGCCAGCAGACCGCCCGCGGGAGTTGAGCAGTTCTTC
CASRPPAGVEQFF
>TRBV18|TRBD1|few|TRBJ2-7
TGTGCCAGCTCATCAGAACAGGGGGCAGCACGCGAGCAGTACTTC
CASSSEQGAAREQYF
>TRBV5-5|TRBD1|many|TRBJ1-6
TGTGCCAGCAGCTTTAGGACCCGGGACAGAGGAGATTCACCCCTCCACTTT
CASSFRTRDRGDSPLHF
>TRBV20-1|TRBD1|many|TRBJ2-2
TGCAGTGCTAGAGCCTCCGGGACAGACACCGGGGAGCTGTTTTTT
CSARASGTDTGELFF
>TRBV4-1|TRBD1|few|TRBJ2-6
TGCGCCAGCAGCCTGGCAACAGGGGCTGGGGCCAACGTCCTGACTTTC
CASSLATGAGANVLTF
>TRBV11-2|TRBD2|many|TRBJ2-5
TGTGCCAGCAGCTTAGGCGGGACTAGCTCTCCGAGAGAGACCCAGTACTTC
CASSLGGTSSPRETQYF
>TRBV7-6|NA|NA|TRBJ1-4
TGTGCCAGCAGCCGTCGTGTCGCAACTAATGAAAAACTGTTTTTT
CASSRRVATNEKLFF
>TRBV11-2|TRBD1|few|TRBJ1-2
TGTGCCAGCAGCTTAGATACAGGGGGTGTCTATGGCTACACCTTC
CASSLDTGGVYGYTF
>TRBV12-3/TRBV12-4|TRBD1|few|TRBJ2-2
TGTGCCAGCAGTCCGCGGACAGGGGCTCTCACCGGGGAGCTGTTTTTT
CASSPRTGALTGELFF
>TRBV2|NA|many|TRBJ1-1
TGTGCCAGCAGTGGTCATGGTGCGGCTGAAGCTTTCTTT
CASSGHGAAEAFF
>TRBV3-1|NA|few|TRBJ1-1
TGTGCCAGCAGCCAAGGGTGGGAAGCTTTCTTT
CASSQGWEAFF
>TRBV6-5|NA|NA|TRBJ1-1
TGTGCCAGCAGTTTCTCTACAGGGCGAATGAACACTGAAGCTTTCTTT
CASSFSTGRMNTEAFF
>TRBV6-1|TRBD1|few|TRBJ2-1
TGTGCCAGCAGTGAACGGGGACAGGGGTTCTACAATGAGCAGTTCTTC
CASSERGQGFYNEQFF
>TRBV4-1|NA|many|TRBJ2-3
TGCGCCAGCAGCCAAGAGCCGGGAGTCACAGATACGCAGTATTTT
CASSQEPGVTDTQYF
>TRBV6-1|NA|few|TRBJ2-7
TGTGCCAGCAGTGACACACTCGGGCAGTACTTC
CASSDTLGQYF
>TRBV12-3/TRBV12-4|NA|many|TRBJ1-1
TGTGCCAGCAGTATCATGAACACTGAAGCTTTCTTT
CASSIMNTEAFF
>TRBV6-6|NA|many|TRBJ1-1
TGTGCCAGCAGACAGGGAAGGGTCACTGAAGCTTTCTTT
CASRQGRVTEAFF
>TRBV18|TRBD1|few|TRBJ2-1
TGTGCCAGCTCACCAGGACAGGACTCCTACAATGAGCAGTTCTTC
CASSPGQDSYNEQFF
>TRBV6-2/TRBV6-3|NA|many|TRBJ2-2
TGTGCCAGCACGCGGGACTCCAGCACCGGGGAGCTGTTTTTT
CASTRDSSTGELFF
>TRBV13|NA|few|TRBJ2-1
TGTGCCAGCAGCCCAACAGAGGGGGGTTCAACCTACAATGAGCAGTTCTTC
CASSPTEGGSTYNEQFF
>TRBV28|NA|NA|TRBJ2-7
TGTGCCAGCAGTTTTTCGGGGCCCTACGAGCAGTACTTC
CASSFSGPYEQYF
>TRBV27|TRBD2|NA|TRBJ2-7
TGTGCCAGCAGTTCGGGACTAGCGGGATCCTACGAGCAGTACTTC
CASSSGLAGSYEQYF
>TRBV6-5|NA|NA|TRBJ1-4
TGTGCCAGCAGTTACTTTGAGGGGCGAGAAAAACTGTTTTTT
CASSYFEGREKLFF
>TRBV5-1|NA|few|TRBJ1-3
TGCGCCAGCAGCTTGGGAATGACAGATGGAAACACCATATATTTT
CASSLGMTDGNTIYF
>TRBV12-3/TRBV12-4|TRBD1|many|TRBJ1-1
TGTGCCAGCAGTCCTAGGACAGGGACCACTGAAGCTTTCTTT
CASSPRTGTTEAFF
>TRBV24-1|TRBD2|NA|TRBJ2-1
TGTGCCACCAGTGATTACACTAGCGGGAGGAGTGGTGAGCAGTTCTTC
CATSDYTSGRSGEQFF
>TRBV7-8|TRBD2|few|TRBJ2-1
TGTGCCAGCAGCTCTGGGACTAGCGGGAGTAGTAGAAAGTTCTTC
CASSSGTSGSSRKFF
>TRBV11-2|NA|many|TRBJ2-3
TGTGCCAGCAGTTTTGGCGGGAGCACAGATACGCAGTATTTT
CASSFGGSTDTQYF
>TRBV25-1|TRBD1|NA|TRBJ2-5
TGTGCCAGCAGTGCACCCAGGGACAGAGAGACCCAGTACTTC
CASSAPRDRETQYF
>TRBV5-1|TRBD1|many|TRBJ2-5
TGCGCCAGCAGCCAACGGCGGGACAGGGGATCTCGGGAGACCCAGTACTTC
CASSQRRDRGSRETQYF
>TRBV5-1|NA|NA|TRBJ2-3
TGCGCCAGCAGCTTAACTATAGCGGCTATAAGCACAGATACGCAGTATTTT
CASSLTIAAISTDTQYF
>TRBV10-3|NA|few|TRBJ2-2
TGTGCCATCAGGCAGGCTACCGGGGAGCTGTTTTTT
CAIRQATGELFF
>TRBV11-2|TRBD1|many|TRBJ1-2
TGTGCCAGCAGCTTAGGAGGGACAGGGGGCGCCTATGGCTACACCTTC
CASSLGGTGGAYGYTF
>TRBV2|NA|NA|TRBJ1-4
TGTGCCAGCAGCCGGGACACGAAACTGTTTTTT
CASSRDTKLFF
>TRBV6-5|TRBD2|NA|TRBJ2-1
TGTGCCAGCAGTTACTCCCGCCCCGGGACTAGCGGGAGAAAGCATGAGCAGTTCTTC
CASSYSRPGTSGRKHEQFF
>TRBV10-3|TRBD2|NA|TRBJ2-2
TGTGCCATCAGGGGACTAGCGGGGGGGACGAACACCGGGGAGCTGTTTTTT
CAIRGLAGGTNTGELFF
>TRBV7-6|TRBD1|NA|TRBJ1-2
TGTGCCAGCAGCTCGCGGACAGGGGGAATTAACTATGGCTACACCTTC
CASSSRTGGINYGYTF
>TRBV27|NA|NA|TRBJ1-1
TGTGCCAGCAGTCTCTGGGACTCCAGGAACACTGAAGCTTTCTTT
CASSLWDSRNTEAFF
>TRBV13|TRBD1|many|TRBJ2-7
TGTGCCAGCAGCCCAGGGACAGGAGCCTACGAGCAGTACTTC
CASSPGTGAYEQYF
>TRBV7-6|NA|NA|TRBJ2-1
TGTGCCAGCAGCTTCGGAGGGGCCGGGCCAGAGCAGTTCTTC
CASSFGGAGPEQFF
>TRBV7-2|TRBD1|many|TRBJ2-3
TGTGCCAGCAGCTTAGGCTTGGGGCGGACAGGGGGCCTGAATACGCAGTATTTT
CASSLGLGRTGGLNTQYF
>TRBV20-1|TRBD1|NA|TRBJ1-4
TGCAGTGCCGGGACAGAAACTGAAAAACTGTTTTTT
CSAGTETEKLFF
>TRBV9|NA|NA|TRBJ2-6
TGTGCCAGCAGCCCCTTATGGGGCACCTCTGGGGCCAACGTCCTGACTTTC
CASSPLWGTSGANVLTF
>TRBV7-3|NA|NA|TRBJ2-3
TGTGCCAGCAGCTCACAGGGCCTCACAGATACGCAGTATTTT
CASSSQGLTDTQYF
>TRBV5-1|TRBD2|many|TRBJ2-2
TGCGCCAGCGGACTAGCGGGATCCTCGAACACCGGGGAGCTGTTTTTT
CASGLAGSSNTGELFF
>TRBV18|NA|few|TRBJ2-5
TGTGCCAGCTCACCAGCGCAGGAGACCCAGTACTTC
CASSPAQETQYF
>TRBV12-5|NA|few|TRBJ2-2
TGTGCTAGTGGCCCCACAGGAATGGGGGAGCTGTTTTTT
CASGPTGMGELFF
>TRBV13|NA|NA|TRBJ1-1
TGTGCCAGCAGCTCTACGGGGGGATCCTCTCAGGGAGCTTTCTTT
CASSSTGGSSQGAFF
>TRBV9|NA|NA|TRBJ2-1
TGTGCCAGCAGCGTAGGTTCGAGGGAACGGGGGAATGAGCAGTTCTTC
CASSVGSRERGNEQFF
>TRBV10-3|NA|many|TRBJ1-4
TGTGCCATCAGTGGAGACTACCAGGGGCAGCGTGAAAAACTGTTTTTT
CAISGDYQGQREKLFF
>TRBV27|NA|many|TRBJ2-5
TGTGCCAGCAGTTTTTCAGCGGAAGAGACCCAGTACTTC
CASSFSAEETQYF
>TRBV29-1|NA|NA|TRBJ2-2
TGCAGCGTTGAAGTAGGTACAACGAACACCGGGGAGCTGTTTTTT
CSVEVGTTNTGELFF
>TRBV4-2|TRBD2|NA|TRBJ2-1
TGTGCCAGCAGCCAAGGGGGCCTAGCGGGAGATTTGGGGTTCTTC
CASSQGGLAGDLGFF
>TRBV28|NA|many|TRBJ2-7
TGTGCCAGCGCTGATTTGGTGGATCTGAAGGAGCAGTACTTC
CASADLVDLKEQYF
>TRBV15|TRBD2|many|TRBJ2-7
TGTGCCACCAGCAGAGATACTAGCGGGAGTTACGAGCAGTACTTC
CATSRDTSGSYEQYF